A selection of T cell receptor beta chains follows, all from one sample in a study of blood T cells in healthy people across ages. In TCRdb, the 5' RACE reads were re-called with MiXCR into one record per CDR3 protein. The sample includes hundreds of thousands of distinct CDR3 sequences, roughly 50% seen only once; the top ten take approximately 24%. Sample: blood. The source is a middle-aged man in good health. The CDR3 runs from the conserved cysteine through the conserved F or W. Fields, in order: clone size, J gene, V gene, D gene, CDR3 protein, CDR3 DNA. A D gene is named only where the DNA matches it firmly. Part of the rows lack a size; the others show once, few, many or a class for expanded clones.

abundance: .; j_gene: TRBJ1-1; v_gene: TRBV7-9; d_gene: .; CDR3aa: CASSFGGFVAFF; CDR3nt: TGTGCCAGCAGCTTCGGGGGTTTTGTAGCTTTCTTT
abundance: .; j_gene: TRBJ2-7; v_gene: TRBV7-2; d_gene: TRBD2; CDR3aa: CASSLGGGASGYEQYF; CDR3nt: TGTGCCAGCAGCTTAGGGGGAGGGGCTAGCGGTTACGAGCAGTACTTC
abundance: .; j_gene: TRBJ2-5; v_gene: TRBV11-2; d_gene: .; CDR3aa: CASSLGSVQETQYF; CDR3nt: TGTGCCAGCAGCTTGGGGTCCGTTCAAGAGACCCAGTACTTC
abundance: .; j_gene: TRBJ2-3; v_gene: TRBV27; d_gene: .; CDR3aa: CASSQGASGTDTRYF; CDR3nt: TGTGCCAGCAGCCAGGGGGCTAGCGGGACAGATACGCGGTATTTT
abundance: .; j_gene: TRBJ2-1; v_gene: TRBV18; d_gene: TRBD1; CDR3aa: CASSPGTQGANEQFF; CDR3nt: TGTGCCAGCTCCCCCGGGACCCAGGGGGCCAATGAGCAGTTCTTC
abundance: .; j_gene: TRBJ2-5; v_gene: TRBV7-9; d_gene: .; CDR3aa: CASSARGTEETQYF; CDR3nt: TGTGCCAGCAGCGCTCGCGGGACAGAAGAGACCCAGTACTTC
abundance: .; j_gene: TRBJ2-3; v_gene: TRBV28; d_gene: .; CDR3aa: CASSQLVGWPDTQYF; CDR3nt: TGTGCCAGCAGTCAACTAGTGGGATGGCCAGATACGCAGTATTTT
abundance: .; j_gene: TRBJ2-5; v_gene: TRBV28; d_gene: .; CDR3aa: CASSPIGWAFQETQYF; CDR3nt: TGTGCCAGCAGTCCCATAGGGTGGGCTTTCCAAGAGACCCAGTACTTC
abundance: .; j_gene: TRBJ1-2; v_gene: TRBV29-1; d_gene: .; CDR3aa: CSVGITDGGDGYTF; CDR3nt: TGCAGCGTTGGCATCACTGATGGGGGGGATGGCTACACCTTC
abundance: .; j_gene: TRBJ2-7; v_gene: TRBV12-3/TRBV12-4; d_gene: .; CDR3aa: CASSFPSDRLYNEQYF; CDR3nt: TGTGCCAGCAGTTTTCCGTCGGACAGACTTTACAATGAGCAGTACTTC
abundance: .; j_gene: TRBJ1-2; v_gene: TRBV2; d_gene: .; CDR3aa: CASSENGRGSGYTF; CDR3nt: TGTGCCAGCAGTGAAAATGGCAGGGGAAGCGGCTACACCTTC
abundance: once; j_gene: TRBJ2-3; v_gene: TRBV6-5; d_gene: .; CDR3aa: CASSYPRQPRRTDTQYF; CDR3nt: TGTGCCAGCAGTTACCCAAGACAGCCTAGGCGCACAGATACGCAGTATTTT
abundance: .; j_gene: TRBJ2-3; v_gene: TRBV7-3; d_gene: .; CDR3aa: CASSLTSRSGDTQYF; CDR3nt: TGTGCCAGCAGCTTAACATCAAGGTCGGGGGATACGCAGTATTTT
abundance: .; j_gene: TRBJ2-3; v_gene: TRBV7-3; d_gene: TRBD2; CDR3aa: CASSLGLAVEADTQYF; CDR3nt: TGTGCCAGCAGCCTGGGACTAGCGGTTGAGGCAGATACGCAGTATTTT
abundance: .; j_gene: TRBJ2-5; v_gene: TRBV2; d_gene: .; CDR3aa: CASKLETQYF; CDR3nt: TGTGCCAGCAAGTTGGAGACCCAGTACTTC
abundance: .; j_gene: TRBJ1-2; v_gene: TRBV5-6; d_gene: .; CDR3aa: CASSPDKIYGYTF; CDR3nt: TGTGCCAGCAGCCCCGACAAGATCTATGGCTACACCTTC
abundance: .; j_gene: TRBJ1-4; v_gene: TRBV20-1; d_gene: TRBD1; CDR3aa: CSAQTGENEKLFF; CDR3nt: TGCAGTGCTCAGACAGGGGAAAATGAAAAACTGTTTTTT
abundance: few; j_gene: TRBJ2-3; v_gene: TRBV29-1; d_gene: .; CDR3aa: CSDRGGSSTDTQYF; CDR3nt: TGCAGCGACCGCGGAGGATCTAGCACAGATACGCAGTATTTT
abundance: few; j_gene: TRBJ2-5; v_gene: TRBV20-1; d_gene: TRBD2; CDR3aa: CSARGFAGGQETQYF; CDR3nt: TGCAGTGCTAGAGGTTTCGCGGGGGGACAAGAGACCCAGTACTTC
abundance: .; j_gene: TRBJ2-1; v_gene: TRBV7-2; d_gene: TRBD2; CDR3aa: CASSYTSGGNRNEQFF; CDR3nt: TGTGCCAGCAGCTACACTAGCGGGGGGAACAGGAATGAGCAGTTCTTC
abundance: .; j_gene: TRBJ2-1; v_gene: TRBV4-2; d_gene: TRBD2; CDR3aa: CASSQVTSGGLYNEQFF; CDR3nt: TGTGCCAGCAGCCAAGTCACTAGCGGGGGGTTGTACAATGAGCAGTTCTTC
abundance: .; j_gene: TRBJ2-5; v_gene: TRBV6-6; d_gene: .; CDR3aa: CASSDATAWGETQYF; CDR3nt: TGTGCCAGCAGTGACGCGACAGCTTGGGGGGAGACCCAGTACTTC
abundance: many; j_gene: TRBJ2-7; v_gene: TRBV20-1; d_gene: TRBD2; CDR3aa: CSARDPGLGVEQYF; CDR3nt: TGCAGTGCTAGAGATCCGGGACTAGGAGTCGAGCAGTACTTC
abundance: .; j_gene: TRBJ2-5; v_gene: TRBV28; d_gene: TRBD2; CDR3aa: CASSPLAGGLTPTQETQYF; CDR3nt: TGTGCCAGCAGTCCCCTAGCGGGGGGCCTTACCCCAACCCAAGAGACCCAGTACTTC
abundance: .; j_gene: TRBJ2-1; v_gene: TRBV7-3; d_gene: TRBD2; CDR3aa: CASSLTLAGGPVYNEQFF; CDR3nt: TGTGCCAGCAGCTTAACCCTCGCGGGAGGGCCTGTATATAATGAGCAGTTCTTC
abundance: once; j_gene: TRBJ2-2; v_gene: TRBV28; d_gene: TRBD2; CDR3aa: CASNLQRGRTGELFF; CDR3nt: TGTGCCAGCAACTTGCAGCGGGGTCGTACCGGGGAGCTGTTTTTT
abundance: few; j_gene: TRBJ2-1; v_gene: TRBV29-1; d_gene: TRBD2; CDR3aa: CSVVPSGKNNEQFF; CDR3nt: TGCAGCGTTGTTCCTAGCGGAAAAAACAATGAGCAGTTCTTC
abundance: .; j_gene: TRBJ2-5; v_gene: TRBV27; d_gene: .; CDR3aa: CASSLRGMQETQYF; CDR3nt: TGTGCCAGCAGTTTACGCGGGATGCAGGAGACCCAGTACTTC
abundance: few; j_gene: TRBJ2-5; v_gene: TRBV20-1; d_gene: TRBD1; CDR3aa: CSVGTGGQGIGEQYF; CDR3nt: TGCAGTGTGGGGACGGGGGGACAGGGTATTGGTGAGCAGTACTTC
abundance: few; j_gene: TRBJ2-1; v_gene: TRBV7-9; d_gene: .; CDR3aa: CASSLADRVGQFF; CDR3nt: TGTGCCAGCAGCTTAGCAGACAGAGTGGGGCAGTTCTTC
abundance: .; j_gene: TRBJ2-5; v_gene: TRBV7-2; d_gene: .; CDR3aa: CASSLVSVLEVKTQYF; CDR3nt: TGTGCCAGCAGCTTAGTATCTGTTTTGGAGGTGAAGACCCAGTACTTC
abundance: few; j_gene: TRBJ2-1; v_gene: TRBV7-3; d_gene: .; CDR3aa: CASSLSEGFYNEQFF; CDR3nt: TGTGCCAGCAGCTTATCGGAGGGTTTCTACAATGAGCAGTTCTTC
abundance: few; j_gene: TRBJ2-7; v_gene: TRBV12-3/TRBV12-4; d_gene: .; CDR3aa: CASSPVGKYEQYF; CDR3nt: TGTGCCAGCAGTCCAGTGGGGAAATACGAGCAGTACTTC
abundance: .; j_gene: TRBJ2-2; v_gene: TRBV5-5; d_gene: .; CDR3aa: CASRRASVVGSTGELFF; CDR3nt: TGTGCCAGCAGAAGGGCTAGCGTCGTCGGGAGCACCGGGGAGCTGTTTTTT
abundance: .; j_gene: TRBJ2-7; v_gene: TRBV20-1; d_gene: .; CDR3aa: CSAPFQAHEQYF; CDR3nt: TGCAGTGCTCCGTTTCAGGCTCACGAGCAGTACTTC
abundance: few; j_gene: TRBJ2-3; v_gene: TRBV20-1; d_gene: TRBD2; CDR3aa: CSASARSGRGDTQYF; CDR3nt: TGCAGTGCTAGTGCCCGGAGCGGGAGGGGAGATACGCAGTATTTT
abundance: .; j_gene: TRBJ2-1; v_gene: TRBV6-2/TRBV6-3; d_gene: TRBD1; CDR3aa: CASSRGQGAVNEQFF; CDR3nt: TGTGCCAGCAGCCGGGGACAGGGGGCCGTAAATGAGCAGTTCTTC
abundance: .; j_gene: TRBJ2-7; v_gene: TRBV7-2; d_gene: .; CDR3aa: CASSLVGTSPSSYNEQYF; CDR3nt: TGTGCCAGCAGCTTAGTGGGTACCAGCCCCAGCTCCTACAATGAGCAGTACTTC
abundance: .; j_gene: TRBJ1-1; v_gene: TRBV5-1; d_gene: .; CDR3aa: CASSPLQQPGAEAFF; CDR3nt: TGCGCCAGCAGCCCACTCCAACAGCCCGGCGCTGAAGCTTTCTTT
abundance: .; j_gene: TRBJ2-3; v_gene: TRBV6-6; d_gene: TRBD1; CDR3aa: CASIFQQGAVDTQYF; CDR3nt: TGTGCCAGCATATTTCAACAGGGGGCAGTAGATACGCAGTATTTT
abundance: .; j_gene: TRBJ2-5; v_gene: TRBV7-9; d_gene: .; CDR3aa: CASSKPADSQETQYF; CDR3nt: TGTGCCAGCAGCAAACCGGCGGACAGTCAAGAGACCCAGTACTTC
abundance: .; j_gene: TRBJ1-5; v_gene: TRBV6-1; d_gene: TRBD1; CDR3aa: CASSDKRTGGNQPQHF; CDR3nt: TGTGCCAGCAGTGATAAACGGACAGGCGGCAATCAGCCCCAGCATTTT
abundance: .; j_gene: TRBJ1-2; v_gene: TRBV27; d_gene: .; CDR3aa: CASSHGPDSGDGYTF; CDR3nt: TGTGCCAGCAGTCACGGACCCGACTCGGGCGATGGCTACACCTTC
abundance: few; j_gene: TRBJ2-5; v_gene: TRBV10-3; d_gene: .; CDR3aa: CAIKSVETQYF; CDR3nt: TGTGCCATCAAGAGTGTAGAGACCCAGTACTTC
abundance: .; j_gene: TRBJ2-5; v_gene: TRBV6-2/TRBV6-3; d_gene: .; CDR3aa: CASSLSHQETQYF; CDR3nt: TGTGCCAGCAGTCTTTCCCATCAAGAGACCCAGTACTTC
abundance: few; j_gene: TRBJ2-5; v_gene: TRBV27; d_gene: .; CDR3aa: CASSFLSGRGQETQYF; CDR3nt: TGTGCCAGCAGTTTCTTGTCAGGGAGGGGGCAAGAGACCCAGTACTTC
abundance: few; j_gene: TRBJ1-2; v_gene: TRBV27; d_gene: .; CDR3aa: CARVGGYTF; CDR3nt: TGTGCCAGAGTGGGTGGCTACACCTTC
abundance: once; j_gene: TRBJ2-3; v_gene: TRBV6-2/TRBV6-3; d_gene: TRBD2; CDR3aa: CASSYSRPSGVYTDTQYF; CDR3nt: TGTGCCAGCAGTTACTCGAGACCTAGCGGGGTCTACACAGATACGCAGTATTTT
abundance: few; j_gene: TRBJ2-5; v_gene: TRBV7-9; d_gene: .; CDR3aa: CASSDEWGDRLAETQYF; CDR3nt: TGTGCCAGCAGCGACGAATGGGGTGACCGCCTGGCAGAGACCCAGTACTTC
abundance: .; j_gene: TRBJ2-3; v_gene: TRBV14; d_gene: .; CDR3aa: CASSQEAIKKAGTTDTQYF; CDR3nt: TGTGCCAGCAGCCAAGAGGCAATTAAAAAGGCGGGGACCACAGATACGCAGTATTTT